The 6 T cell receptor beta chains in this list originate from one sample, sequenced in a study of control samples from healthy donors and cancer patients. Profiled with immunoSEQ multiplex PCR; TCRdb holds only in-frame clones, not every one. The profile shows over 10,000 clones, roughly 93% of them singletons. The sequenced sample consisted of PBMCs. These receptors were obtained from a man at least 80 years old with lung cancer.

The CDR3 here is CATSDFSRGQQFF. CDR3 nucleotide sequence: TGTGCCACCAGTGATTTCAGCCGGGGACAACAGTTCTTC. This rearrangement joins TRBV24-1 to TRBJ2-1; tentative D call: TRBD1 (6 bases). Germline CDR1 and CDR2: KGHDR and SFDVKD. The CDR3 is 13 residues long. Trimming removed 1 base at V and 13 bases at J, with 13 bases between.

The rearrangement links TRBV7-6 to TRBJ2-5; a weak D match, TRBD1 (6 bases). V was cut by 4 bases and J by 5 bases, with 17 bases left in between. Germline V CDR1 and CDR2: SGHVS, FNYEAQ. The CDR3 sequence is 15 residues long. The CDR3 DNA reads as TGTGCCAGCAGCTCGAGGGGCAGGGGCCGGGAGACCCAGTACTTC. Its protein product is CASSSRGRGRETQYF. The variable domain in full, with the rest retrieved from reference TRBV7-6 and TRBJ2-5, is GAGVSQSPRYKVTKRGQDVALRCDPISGHVSLYWYRQALGQGPEFLTYFNYEAQQDKSGLPNDRFSAERPEGSISTLTIQRTEQRDSAMYRCASSSRGRGRETQYFGPGTRLLVL.

CDR3 in amino acids: CASSPGWGGINGSGELFF. CDR3 nucleotides: TGTGCCAGCTCACCAGGATGGGGAGGAATCAACGGCTCCGGGGAGCTGTTTTTT. The rearrangement uses TRBV18 and TRBJ2-2; the D gene is possibly TRBD2 (6 bases). Germline values: CDR1 KGHSH, CDR2 LQKENI. Trimming cost V 2 bases and J 6 bases, with 22 bases left between them. The CDR3 extends over 18 amino acids.

V usage is TRBV2 and J usage is TRBJ2-2, with TRBD2 matching 13 bases. From germline, CDR1 is SNHLY and CDR2 FYNNEI. J lost 2 bases, V lost 6 bases, and 6 bases had no gene match. The CDR3 has 17 amino acids. In DNA, the CDR3 is TGTGCCAGCAGCCTACTAGCGGGGGGGCGAAACACCGGGGAGCTGTTTTTT. It specifies CASSLLAGGRNTGELFF.

The V gene is TRBV19, the J gene TRBJ1-6; no clear D gene. V shed 6 bases and J shed 7 bases, with 16 bases lying between them. The CDR3 spans 15 residues. Germline CDR1 is LNHDA and CDR2 is SQIVND (reference sequence). CDR3 coding DNA: TGTGCCAGTAGAGAGTTGTTGGGGTCGAATTCACCCCTCCACTTT. It yields the protein CASRELLGSNSPLHF. The whole variable domain, remainder taken from reference TRBV19 and TRBJ1-6, is DGGITQSPKYLFRKEGQNVTLSCEQNLNHDAMYWYRQDPGQGLRLIYYSQIVNDFQKGDIAEGYSVSREKKESFPLTVTSAQKNPTAFYLCASRELLGSNSPLHFGNGTRLTVT.

This chain uses TRBV19 with TRBJ1-6; D possibly corresponds to TRBD1 (5 bases). Per germline, CDR1 LNHDA and CDR2 SQIVND (reference sequence). Trimming shortened V by 10 bases and J by 6 bases, and 13 bases separated the two germline ends. This CDR3 spans 13 amino acids. CDR3 sequence reads: CATQDKLNSPLHF. The CDR3 DNA is TGTGCCACCCAGGACAAACTTAATTCACCCCTCCACTTT.